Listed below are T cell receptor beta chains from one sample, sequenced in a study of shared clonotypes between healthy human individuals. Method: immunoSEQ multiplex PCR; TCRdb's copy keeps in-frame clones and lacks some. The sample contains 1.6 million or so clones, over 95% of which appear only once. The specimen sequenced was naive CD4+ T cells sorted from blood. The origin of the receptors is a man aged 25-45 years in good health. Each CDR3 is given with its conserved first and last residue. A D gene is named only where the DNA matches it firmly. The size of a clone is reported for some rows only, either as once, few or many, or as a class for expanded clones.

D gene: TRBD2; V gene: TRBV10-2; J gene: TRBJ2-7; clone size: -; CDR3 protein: CASKVGAGGPLEQYF; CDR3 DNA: TGCGCCAGCAAGGTTGGGGCGGGAGGGCCCCTCGAGCAGTACTTC
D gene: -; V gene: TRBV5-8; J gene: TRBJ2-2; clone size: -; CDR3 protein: CASRKTVNTGELFF; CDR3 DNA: TGTGCCAGCAGAAAGACAGTTAACACCGGGGAGCTGTTTTTT
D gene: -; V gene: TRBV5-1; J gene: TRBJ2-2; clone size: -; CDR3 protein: CASSLERVGELFF; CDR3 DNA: TGCGCCAGCAGCTTGGAAAGGGTCGGGGAGCTGTTTTTT
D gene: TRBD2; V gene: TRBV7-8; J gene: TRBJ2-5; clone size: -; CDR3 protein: CASSRRLAGDDRETQYF; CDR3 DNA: TGTGCCAGCAGCCGGAGACTAGCGGGAGATGATAGGGAGACCCAGTACTTC
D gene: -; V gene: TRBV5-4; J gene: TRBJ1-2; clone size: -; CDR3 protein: CASSFDQAYYGYTF; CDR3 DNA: TGTGCCAGCAGCTTCGATCAGGCTTACTATGGCTACACCTTC
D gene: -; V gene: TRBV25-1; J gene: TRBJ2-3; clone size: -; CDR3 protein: CASSELPDPSTDTQYF; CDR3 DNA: TGTGCCAGCAGTGAATTACCCGATCCTAGCACAGATACGCAGTATTTT
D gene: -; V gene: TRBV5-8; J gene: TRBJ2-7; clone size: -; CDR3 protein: CASSLVKGPFSF; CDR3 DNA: TGTGCCAGCAGCTTGGTAAAGGGCCCGTTCTCCTTC
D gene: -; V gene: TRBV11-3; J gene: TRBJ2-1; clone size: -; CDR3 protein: CASSWEAEDNEQFF; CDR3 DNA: TGTGCCAGCAGCTGGGAGGCCGAGGACAATGAGCAGTTCTTC
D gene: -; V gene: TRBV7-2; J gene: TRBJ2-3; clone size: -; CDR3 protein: CASSLVVVTQYF; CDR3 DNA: TGTGCCAGCAGCTTAGTTGTGGTTACGCAGTATTTT
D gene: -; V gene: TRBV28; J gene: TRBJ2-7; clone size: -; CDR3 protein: CASSLNYEQYF; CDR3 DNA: TGTGCCAGCAGTTTGAATTACGAGCAGTACTTC
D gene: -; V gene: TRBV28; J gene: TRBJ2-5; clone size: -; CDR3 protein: CASSFPTLQETQYF; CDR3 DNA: TGTGCCAGCAGTTTCCCTACCCTCCAAGAGACCCAGTACTTC
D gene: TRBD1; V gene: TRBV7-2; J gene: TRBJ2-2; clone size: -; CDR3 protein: CASSLAGTGTGELFF; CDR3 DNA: TGTGCCAGCAGCTTAGCCGGGACAGGGACCGGGGAGCTGTTTTTT
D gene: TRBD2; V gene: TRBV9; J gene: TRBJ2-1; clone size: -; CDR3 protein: CASSVDGQRESYNEQFF; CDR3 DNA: TGTGCCAGCAGCGTAGATGGGCAGCGGGAGTCCTACAATGAGCAGTTCTTC
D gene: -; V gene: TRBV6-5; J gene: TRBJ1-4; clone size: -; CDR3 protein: CASSYGSTNEKLFF; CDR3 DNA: TGTGCCAGCAGTTATGGGTCAACTAATGAAAAACTGTTTTTT
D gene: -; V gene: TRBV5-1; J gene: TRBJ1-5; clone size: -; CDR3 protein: CASSSGTGEGPQHF; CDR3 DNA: TGCGCCAGCAGCTCAGGGACGGGAGAGGGACCCCAGCATTTT
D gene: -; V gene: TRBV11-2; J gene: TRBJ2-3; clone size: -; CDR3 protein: CVSSQLRHRGQYF; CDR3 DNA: TGTGTCAGCAGCCAACTCCGCCACAGAGGACAGTATTTT
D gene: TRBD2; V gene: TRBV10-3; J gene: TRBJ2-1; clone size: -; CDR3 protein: CAISDPKLAGLHNEQFF; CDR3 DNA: TGTGCCATCAGTGATCCCAAGCTAGCGGGACTCCACAATGAGCAGTTCTTC
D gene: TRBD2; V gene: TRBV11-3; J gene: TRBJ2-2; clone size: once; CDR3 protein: CASSEAGLNTGELFF; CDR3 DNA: TGTGCCAGCAGCGAGGCGGGACTAAACACCGGGGAGCTGTTTTTT
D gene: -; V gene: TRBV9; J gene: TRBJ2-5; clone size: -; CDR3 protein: CASSVGNRQETQYF; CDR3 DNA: TGTGCCAGCAGCGTAGGGAACAGACAAGAGACCCAGTACTTC
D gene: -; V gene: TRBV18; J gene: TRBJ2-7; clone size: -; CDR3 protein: CASSLGGTSGEQYF; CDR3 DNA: TGTGCCAGCTCACTAGGAGGGACCTCCGGCGAGCAGTACTTC
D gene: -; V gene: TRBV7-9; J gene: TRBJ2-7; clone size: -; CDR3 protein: CASSSPSEPDSYEQYF; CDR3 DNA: TGTGCCAGCAGCTCCCCCTCAGAGCCGGACTCCTACGAGCAGTACTTC
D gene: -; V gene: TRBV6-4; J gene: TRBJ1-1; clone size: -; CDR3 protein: CASRIGGTSTEAFF; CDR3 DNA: TGTGCCAGCAGGATTGGGGGTACCTCTACTGAAGCTTTCTTT
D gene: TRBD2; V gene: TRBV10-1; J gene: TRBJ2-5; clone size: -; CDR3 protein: CASSEWSTSGFLETQYF; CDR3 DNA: TGCGCCAGCAGTGAGTGGTCTACTAGCGGGTTCTTAGAGACCCAGTACTTC
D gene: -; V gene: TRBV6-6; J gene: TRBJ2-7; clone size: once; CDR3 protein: CASRVLAGWYEQYF; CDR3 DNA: TGTGCCAGCAGGGTTTTGGCAGGGTGGTACGAGCAGTACTTC
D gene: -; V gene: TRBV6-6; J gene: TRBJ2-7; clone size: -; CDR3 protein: CASSPPGAYEQYF; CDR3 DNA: TGTGCCAGCAGTCCCCCGGGGGCCTACGAGCAGTACTTC
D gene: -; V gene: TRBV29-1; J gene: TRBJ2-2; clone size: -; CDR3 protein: CSAKGHKKNTGELFF; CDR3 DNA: TGCAGCGCTAAAGGACACAAGAAGAACACCGGGGAGCTGTTTTTT
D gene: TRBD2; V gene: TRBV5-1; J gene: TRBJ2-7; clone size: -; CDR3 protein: CASSFFSGTTNTRMWASSYEQYF; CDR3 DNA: TGCGCCAGCAGCTTTTTCAGCGGGACGACCAACACCCGGATGTGGGCTAGCTCCTACGAGCAGTACTTC
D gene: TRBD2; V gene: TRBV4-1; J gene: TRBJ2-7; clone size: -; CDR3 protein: CASSQAGRAYEQYF; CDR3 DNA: TGCGCCAGCAGCCAAGCCGGGAGGGCCTACGAGCAGTACTTC
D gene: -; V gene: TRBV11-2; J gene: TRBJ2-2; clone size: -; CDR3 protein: CASRQALAAGELFF; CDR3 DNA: TGTGCCAGCAGGCAAGCGTTGGCGGCCGGGGAGCTGTTTTTT